The 18 T cell receptor beta chains below were found in one sample sequenced in a study of patients and donors after allogeneic stem cell transplantation. TCRdb ran MiXCR on the RT-PCR reads and lists one entry per CDR3 protein. The data contain roughly 940,000 distinct CDR3 sequences, roughly 18% of them singletons. Sequenced material: blood, either unsorted or a sorted T cell fraction (not recorded which). The source is a human donor who was either an allogeneic HSCT recipient or a stem cell or donor lymphocyte infusion donor (not recorded which). It is not recorded whose cells these are; they may come from a transplant donor.

This sequence joins TRBV10-3 and TRBJ2-7; D remains ambiguous. V lost 3 bases to trimming and J lost 0 bases, with 6 bases between them. Germline CDR1 and CDR2: ENHRY and SYGVKD. CDR3 length equals 13 residues. As DNA, the CDR3 is TGTGCCATCAGTGATGCCCTCTCCTACGAGCAGTACTTC. Protein sequence: CAISDALSYEQYF.

This CDR3 is CASRPTPPFSPLHF. In DNA form, the CDR3 reads TGTGCCAGCAGGCCGACCCCCCCTTTTTCACCCCTCCACTTT. The rearrangement uses TRBV12-3 or TRBV12-4 and TRBJ1-6; no clear D gene. Between the trimmed V and J ends, which lost 6 bases and 9 bases, there was a span of 15 bases. This CDR3 region has 14 residues.

This clonotype was observed a handful of times. The CDR3 DNA reads TGTGCCATCAGTGAGTCCTGGAAAGCCAACTCCCCTTATGGCTACACCTTC. Translated: CAISESWKANSPYGYTF. This chain joins TRBV10-3 and TRBJ1-2; D unclear. Trimming removed 0 bases at V and 5 bases at J, with 19 bases between. This CDR3 is built from 17 residues. Germline CDR1 is ENHRY and CDR2 is SYGVKD.

J is TRBJ1-5 and V is TRBV24-1; D gene ambiguous. Per the germline V gene, CDR1 is KGHDR and CDR2 is SFDVKD. The CDR3 extends over 13 amino acids. V was pared by 10 bases and J by 5 bases, with 14 bases between. CDR3 protein: CATRIADDQPQHF. In nucleotides, the CDR3 is TGTGCCACTAGAATAGCAGATGATCAGCCCCAGCATTTT.

This clonotype was seen a few times. The chain couples TRBV29-1 to TRBJ2-2; TRBD2 matches 15 bases. The CDR3 loop spans 14 amino acids. The J segment lost 5 bases and the V segment lost 7 bases, leaving 2 bases of the junction unmatched. The germline V gene has CDR1 SQVTM and CDR2 ANQGSEA. The CDR3 spells CSGGTSGRTGELFF. As DNA, the CDR3 is TGCAGCGGGGGGACTAGCGGGAGGACCGGGGAGCTGTTTTTT.

In its sample, this clonotype was seen a few times. This chain connects TRBV7-9 to TRBJ2-3, with D perhaps TRBD1 (6 bases). CDR1 and CDR2 from the germline V gene are SEHNR and FQNEAQ (reference sequence). The CDR3 extends over 16 amino acids. Trimming removed 5 bases from V and 2 bases from J, with 17 bases in between. The CDR3 sequence is CASSPLTGYPTDTQYF. Here the CDR3 DNA reads TGTGCCAGCAGCCCACTAACAGGGTACCCCACAGATACGCAGTATTTT.

The chain recombines TRBV29-1 with TRBJ1-3; D gene uncertain. Germline V gene lookup returns CDR1 SQVTM and CDR2 ANQGSEA. This CDR3 contains 13 residues. V lost 3 bases, J lost 0 bases, and 6 bases lay in between. The DNA for the CDR3 is TGCAGCGTTGATAACGGCTCTGGAAACACCATATATTTT. This sequence encodes CSVDNGSGNTIYF.

The table lists this clonotype with many counts. This chain links TRBV24-1 with TRBJ1-2, with 7 nucleotides matching TRBD1. CDR1 KGHDR and CDR2 SFDVKD come from the germline V gene. There are 16 residues in the CDR3. The ends lost 2 bases at V and 2 bases at J; junction bases unmatched: 7. CDR3 bases: TGTGCCACCAGTGATTCAGGGACAGCAAGAAACTATGGCTACACCTTC. Its translation is CATSDSGTARNYGYTF.

This clonotype was seen ten or more times. V and J are TRBV7-8 and TRBJ1-2; perhaps TRBD1 as D (5 bases). From germline, CDR1 is SGHVS and CDR2 FQNEAQ. Trimming took off 2 bases at V and 8 bases at J, with 15 bases between the two ends. CDR3 length: 14 amino acids. The CDR3 DNA reads as TGTGCCAGCAGCTTATTAGGGCAGGGAGAGGGCTACACCTTC. Its protein is CASSLLGQGEGYTF.

CDR3 sequence reads: CASSPTALAGGGTDTQYF. CDR3 sequence (DNA): TGTGCCAGCAGCCCTACGGCTCTAGCGGGGGGCGGCACAGATACGCAGTATTTT. V usage is TRBV6-1 and J usage is TRBJ2-3; 11 positions match TRBD2. The CDR3 covers 18 residues. From germline, CDR1 is MNHNS and CDR2 SASEGT. V lost 6 bases and J lost 1; bases outside the gene matches: 12.

This clonotype was counted only a few times. The rearrangement uses TRBV5-6 and TRBJ1-4, with D unresolved. V dropped 0 bases and J dropped 8 bases, with 23 bases sitting between them. Looked up from germline, CDR1 is SGHDT and CDR2 is YYEEEE. The CDR3 extends over 18 amino acids. The CDR3 region has the DNA TGTGCCAGCAGCTTGGTCAGTCTGAGGCCACATCGAACCGAAAAACTGTTTTTT. It specifies CASSLVSLRPHRTEKLFF.

This clonotype appeared a few times. This chain links TRBV3-1 with TRBJ2-7; TRBD2 matches at 13 bases. The CDR3 has 17 amino acids. Per the germline V gene, CDR1 is LGHDT and CDR2 is YNNKEL (reference sequence). V shed 6 bases, J shed 7 bases, and the junction held 15 bases outside the gene matches. CDR3 residues: CASSLSGLAGRDGEQYF. The CDR3, as DNA: TGTGCCAGCAGTCTCTCGGGACTAGCGGGACGGGATGGGGAGCAGTACTTC.

This clonotype was seen only a few times. This rearrangement joins TRBV7-3 to TRBJ1-6; D gene ambiguous. From germline, CDR1 is SGHTA and CDR2 FQGTGA. The V end was cut by 8 bases, the J end by 9 bases, with 11 bases between. The CDR3 sequence is 12 residues long. This CDR3 reads CASSYDGSPLHF. CDR3 sequence (DNA): TGTGCCAGCTCATATGACGGTTCACCCCTCCACTTT.

This clonotype occurred many times. This chain connects TRBV5-1 to TRBJ2-3; no reliable D call. V was shortened by 4 bases and J by 4 bases, with 7 bases between the two germline ends. The germline CDR1 and CDR2 sequences are SGHRS and YFSETQ. The CDR3 loop spans 12 amino acids. The DNA of the CDR3 is TGCGCCAGCAGCAGAACGGCAGATACGCAGTATTTT. This translates into CASSRTADTQYF.

The V call is TRBV7-6, the J call TRBJ2-7; 8 positions match TRBD2. After removal of 2 bases from V and 4 bases from J, the junction contained 10 bases not matched to a gene. The germline V gene encodes CDR1 SGHVS and CDR2 FNYEAQ. The CDR3 spans 16 residues. CDR3 DNA: TGTGCCAGCAGCTTATTGGCAGCGGGGGAAAGTTACGAGCAGTACTTC. Protein: CASSLLAAGESYEQYF.

This clonotype has only a few counts. The chain joins TRBV5-6 to TRBJ1-1, with D perhaps matching TRBD1 (5 bases). The germline V gene encodes CDR1 SGHDT and CDR2 YYEEEE. V was pared by 5 bases and J by 3 bases, with 17 bases between. The CDR3 runs to 15 residues. The chain's CDR3 is CASSSFQGRDTEAFF. The CDR3 nucleotides read TGTGCCAGCAGTTCATTCCAGGGTCGGGACACTGAAGCTTTCTTT.

This clonotype was seen a handful of times. The CDR3 is CASTQPGDEQYF. CDR3 in DNA: TGTGCCAGCACCCAACCGGGGGACGAGCAGTACTTC. The chain carries TRBV6-6 and TRBJ2-7; tentative D call: TRBD2 (6 bases). CDR3 size: 12 residues. Germline V gene data show CDR1 as MNHNY and CDR2 as SVGAGI (reference sequence). Trimming removed 7 bases at V and 5 bases at J, with 12 bases between.

Concerning this clonotype itself: Since a much larger clone is just one base distant, this may be a read error. The rearrangement uses TRBV12-3 or TRBV12-4 and TRBJ1-5; unclear D gene. This CDR3 comprises 15 residues. This CDR3 reads CASSLSASSNQPKHF. Here the CDR3 DNA reads TGTGCCAGCAGTTTATCGGCGTCGAGCAATCAGCCCAAGCATTTT.